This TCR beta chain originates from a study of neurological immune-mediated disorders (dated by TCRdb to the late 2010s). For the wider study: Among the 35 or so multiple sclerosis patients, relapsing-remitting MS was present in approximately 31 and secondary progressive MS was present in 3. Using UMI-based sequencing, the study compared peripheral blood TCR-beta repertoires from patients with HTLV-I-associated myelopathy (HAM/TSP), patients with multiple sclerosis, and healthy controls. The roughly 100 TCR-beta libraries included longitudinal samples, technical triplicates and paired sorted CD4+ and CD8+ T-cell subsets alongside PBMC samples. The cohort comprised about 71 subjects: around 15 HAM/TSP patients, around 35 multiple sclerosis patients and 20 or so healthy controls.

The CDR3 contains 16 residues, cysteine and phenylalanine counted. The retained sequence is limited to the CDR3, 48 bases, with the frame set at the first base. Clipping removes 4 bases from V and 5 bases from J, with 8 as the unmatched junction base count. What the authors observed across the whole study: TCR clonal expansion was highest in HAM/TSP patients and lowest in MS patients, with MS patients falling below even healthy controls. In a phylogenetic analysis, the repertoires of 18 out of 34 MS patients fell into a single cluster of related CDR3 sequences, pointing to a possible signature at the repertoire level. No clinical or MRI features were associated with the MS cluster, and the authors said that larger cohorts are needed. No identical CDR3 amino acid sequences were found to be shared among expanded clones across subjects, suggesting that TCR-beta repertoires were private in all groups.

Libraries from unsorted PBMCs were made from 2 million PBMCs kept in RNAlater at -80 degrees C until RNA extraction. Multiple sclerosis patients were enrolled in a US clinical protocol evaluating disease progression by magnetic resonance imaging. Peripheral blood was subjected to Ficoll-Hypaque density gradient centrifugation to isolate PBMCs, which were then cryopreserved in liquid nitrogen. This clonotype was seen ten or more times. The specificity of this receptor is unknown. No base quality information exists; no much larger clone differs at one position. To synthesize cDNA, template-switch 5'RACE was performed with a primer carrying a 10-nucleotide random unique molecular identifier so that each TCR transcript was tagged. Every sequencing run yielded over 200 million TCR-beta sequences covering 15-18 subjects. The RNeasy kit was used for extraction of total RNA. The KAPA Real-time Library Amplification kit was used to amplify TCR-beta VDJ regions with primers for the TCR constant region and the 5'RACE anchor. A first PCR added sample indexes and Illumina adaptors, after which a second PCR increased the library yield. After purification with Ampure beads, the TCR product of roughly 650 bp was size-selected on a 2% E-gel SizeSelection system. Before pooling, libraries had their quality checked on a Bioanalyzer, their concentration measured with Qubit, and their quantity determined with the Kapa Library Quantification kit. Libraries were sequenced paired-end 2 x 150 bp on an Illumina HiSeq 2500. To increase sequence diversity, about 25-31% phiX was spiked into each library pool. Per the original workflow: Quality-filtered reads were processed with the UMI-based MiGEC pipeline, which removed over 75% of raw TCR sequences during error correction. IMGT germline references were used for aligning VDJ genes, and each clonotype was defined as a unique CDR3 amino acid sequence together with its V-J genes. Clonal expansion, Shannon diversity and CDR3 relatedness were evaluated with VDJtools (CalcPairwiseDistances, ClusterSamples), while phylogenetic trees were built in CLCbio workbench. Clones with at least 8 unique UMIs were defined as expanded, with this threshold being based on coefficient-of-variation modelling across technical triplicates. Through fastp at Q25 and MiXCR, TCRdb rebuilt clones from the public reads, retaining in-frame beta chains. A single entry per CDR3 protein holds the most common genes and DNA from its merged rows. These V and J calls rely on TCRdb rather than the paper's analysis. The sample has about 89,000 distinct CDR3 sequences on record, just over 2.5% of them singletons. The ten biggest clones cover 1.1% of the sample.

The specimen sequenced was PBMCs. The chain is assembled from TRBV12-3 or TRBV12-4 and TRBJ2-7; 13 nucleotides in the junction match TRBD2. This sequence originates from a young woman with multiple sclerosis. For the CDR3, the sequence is CASSSRLAGGQHEQYF. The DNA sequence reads TGTGCCAGCAGTTCCAGACTAGCGGGAGGACAGCACGAGCAGTACTTC.